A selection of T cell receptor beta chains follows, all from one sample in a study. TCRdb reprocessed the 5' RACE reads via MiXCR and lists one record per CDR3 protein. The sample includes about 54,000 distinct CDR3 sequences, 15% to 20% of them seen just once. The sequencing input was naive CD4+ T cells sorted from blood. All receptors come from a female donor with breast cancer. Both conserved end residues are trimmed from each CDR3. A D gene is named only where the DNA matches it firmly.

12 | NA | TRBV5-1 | ASSVTVTSYEQY
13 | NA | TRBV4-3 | ASSQEGGRGDIQY
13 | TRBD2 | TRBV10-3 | AISVGTTLSNEQF
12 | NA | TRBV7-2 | ASSLGRNTGELF
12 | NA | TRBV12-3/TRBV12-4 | ASSPQTRRNEQF
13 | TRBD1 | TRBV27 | ASSPKRDSNYGYT
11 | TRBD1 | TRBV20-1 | SARDRGLYGYT
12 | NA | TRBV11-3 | ASSLAGSYNEQF
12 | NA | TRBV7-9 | ASSLGPTTDTQY
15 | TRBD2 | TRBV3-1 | ASSQDRLAGRSYEQY
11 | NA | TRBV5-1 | ASSLDGRAPQF
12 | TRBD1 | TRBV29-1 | SVGPGQPQDTQY
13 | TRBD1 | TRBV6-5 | ASSQMLYRGNEQF
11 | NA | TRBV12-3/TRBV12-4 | ASSSRRDQPQH
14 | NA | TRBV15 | ATSRVQWPRDTEAF
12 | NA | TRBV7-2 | ASSLAGAGQPQH
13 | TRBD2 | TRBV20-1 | SARLAGANTGELF
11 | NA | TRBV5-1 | ASSLDLRTEAF
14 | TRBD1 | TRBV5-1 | VSSSDPGQADEKLF
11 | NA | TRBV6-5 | ASSRPQGIEQY
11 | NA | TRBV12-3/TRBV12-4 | ASSFAEVYEQY
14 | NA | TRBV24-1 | ATSDSPAGLEETQY
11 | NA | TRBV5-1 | ASGPPNTDTQY
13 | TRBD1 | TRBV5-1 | ASRLQGSGANVLT
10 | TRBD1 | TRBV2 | ASSDRGFEQF
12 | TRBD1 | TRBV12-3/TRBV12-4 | ASRRGQLNTEAF
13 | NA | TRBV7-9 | ASSLVGRGYYGYT
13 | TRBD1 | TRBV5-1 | ASSPTGNRADTQY
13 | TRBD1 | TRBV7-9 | ASSLVTGVTGELF
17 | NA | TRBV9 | ASSPRRDPGHLNTGELF
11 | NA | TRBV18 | ASSVLRDALSS
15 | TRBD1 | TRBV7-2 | ANSSTGTGIPLYGYT
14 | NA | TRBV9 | ASSVGFGATNEKLF
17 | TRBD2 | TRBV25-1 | ASSENKATSGMRHGELF
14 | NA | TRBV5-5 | ASSPIQGYSYNEQF
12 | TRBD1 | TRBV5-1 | ASRPGQGFWGYT
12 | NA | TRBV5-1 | ASSPQSSQETQY
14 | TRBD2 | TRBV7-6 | ASSKRLAGVGDEQF
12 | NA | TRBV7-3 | ASSPQNTNTEAF
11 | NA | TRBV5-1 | ASSLSGDETQY